This T cell receptor beta chain was identified in a study of graft-versus-host responses after intestinal transplantation. As concerns this clone: Its target is unknown.

Here immunoSEQ multiplex PCR was the method, and the copy in TCRdb shows in-frame clones only, minus some. The profile covers 99,000 or so clones, with 85% to 95% appearing a single time and approximately 0.07% taken by the ten largest. V lost 4 bases and J lost 3; bases outside the gene matches: 6. This CDR3 has 15 amino acids. CDR1 is LNHDA and CDR2 is SQIVND in the germline V gene (reference sequence). V is TRBV19 and J is TRBJ2-7, with 10 nucleotides matching TRBD2. Sequenced here: unstimulated CD8+ T cells sorted from spleen or lymph node cells, sampled before transplant. The source is a human donor who was the organ donor for an intestinal transplant. CDR3: CASSTQTSGYYEQYF. CDR3 coding DNA: TGTGCCAGTAGTACTCAGACTAGCGGGTACTACGAGCAGTACTTC.